The 21 T cell receptor beta chains below all came from one sample that was sequenced in a study of radiotherapy plus CTLA-4 blockade in lung cancer. Data came from immunoSEQ multiplex PCR; TCRdb stores just in-frame clones and leaves some out. There are tens of thousands of clones in the sample; 65% to 80% occur only once, and 3% to 4% lies in the top ten. The starting material was peripheral blood, obtained from a patient treated with radiotherapy plus ipilimumab. Source of these receptors: a human donor with non-small cell lung cancer who had a partial response to radiotherapy plus ipilimumab.

The chain has TRBV11-2 and TRBJ2-5, with D possibly being TRBD1 (6 bases). CDR1 and CDR2 (germline): SGHAT, FQNNGV. The ends were cut back, 6 bases at V and 0 bases at J, with 14 bases in the middle. The CDR3 length is 15 residues. The CDR3 sequence is CASSFSGTHQETQYF. As DNA, the CDR3 is TGTGCCAGCAGTTTCTCCGGGACACACCAAGAGACCCAGTACTTC.

This sequence joins TRBV5-1 and TRBJ2-2; 8 positions agree with TRBD1. V shed 6 bases, J shed 2 bases, and the junction held 6 bases outside the gene matches. Per germline, CDR1 SGHRS and CDR2 YFSETQ. The CDR3 consists of 15 residues. The CDR3: CASTRTGINTGELFF. The CDR3 region has the DNA TGCGCCAGCACGAGGACAGGGATCAACACCGGGGAGCTGTTTTTT.

The J gene is TRBJ2-3, the V gene TRBV28; 11 positions match TRBD2. V lost 6 bases and J lost 8; bases outside the gene matches: 13. This CDR3 is 16 amino acids long. Germline assignment: CDR1 MDHEN and CDR2 SYDVKM. CDR3: CASSFPISGGVTTQYF. The CDR3, as DNA: TGTGCCAGCAGCTTTCCCATTAGCGGGGGGGTGACTACGCAGTATTTT.

The chain joins TRBV7-6 to TRBJ2-5; D is ambiguous. The germline V and J ends were trimmed by 2 bases and 4 bases, with 14 bases remaining between them. The CDR3 runs to 15 residues. Germline V lookup: CDR1 SGHVS, CDR2 FNYEAQ. The chain's CDR3 is CASSLRYSHRETQYF. DNA for the CDR3: TGTGCCAGCAGCTTAAGGTACAGCCATCGAGAGACCCAGTACTTC.

This clone occurred once. The chain carries TRBV7-2 and TRBJ2-1; 9 bases map to TRBD2. From germline, CDR1 is SGHTA and CDR2 FQGNSA. The CDR3 totals 16 residues. Trimming took 1 base from V and 7 from J; bases not matched to a gene: 8. The CDR3 sequence is CASSLVGSSGVNEQFF. DNA for the CDR3: TGTGCCAGCAGCTTAGTAGGGTCTAGCGGGGTGAATGAGCAGTTCTTC.

The chain recombines TRBV19 with TRBJ2-3, with 9 bases fitting TRBD2. V shed 3 bases and J 3 bases; nucleotides not matched to a gene: 4. The germline gives CDR1 LNHDA, CDR2 SQIVND (reference sequence). This CDR3 is 15 amino acids long. CDR3 in amino acids: CASSMAGGLTDTQYF. In DNA form, the CDR3 reads TGTGCCAGTAGTATGGCGGGGGGGCTTACAGATACGCAGTATTTT.

The genes are TRBV7-2 and TRBJ1-4, with 8 bases matching TRBD1. CDR3 length equals 15 residues. The germline V gene has CDR1 SGHTA and CDR2 FQGNSA. V trimming: 5 bases; J trimming: 8 bases; junction bases outside the gene matches: 10. CDR3 bases: TGTGCCAGCAGCCCCTGGACAGGGTCAAGGGAAAAACTGTTTTTT. This codes for CASSPWTGSREKLFF. Supplemented by reference TRBV7-2 and TRBJ1-4, the full variable domain reads GAGVSQSPSNKVTEKGKDVELRCDPISGHTALYWYRQSLGQGLEFLIYFQGNSAPDKSGLPSDRFSAERTGGSVSTLTIQRTQQEDSAVYLCASSPWTGSREKLFFGSGTQLSVL.

This clone occurred once. V gene TRBV11-3 combines with J gene TRBJ1-5; 7 bases are shared with TRBD1. Germline V CDR1 and CDR2: SGHNT, YENEEA. J gave up 4 bases and V 3 bases, and 12 bases lay outside the gene matches. The CDR3 runs 17 residues. The CDR3 spells CASSFGDRAFCNQPQHF. The CDR3 nucleotides are TGTGCCAGCAGCTTCGGCGACAGGGCGTTCTGTAATCAGCCCCAGCATTTT.

The chain combines TRBV9 with TRBJ2-2; D is unclear. The CDR3 sequence is 15 residues long. Germline V gene data show CDR1 as SGDLS and CDR2 as YYNGEE. V lost 4 bases, J lost 0 bases, and 10 bases lay in between. The CDR3 coding sequence is TGTGCCAGCAGCCCACGACAAGCGAACACCGGGGAGCTGTTTTTT. Translation: CASSPRQANTGELFF.

This clone showed up just a few times. The CDR3 region is CSVEVQRKNTEAFF. The CDR3 DNA is TGCAGCGTTGAAGTACAGAGAAAGAACACTGAAGCTTTCTTT. The rearrangement uses TRBV29-1 and TRBJ1-1; D is unclear. There are 14 residues in the CDR3. Trimming left V 1 base short and J 1 base short, with 10 bases between. The V gene's germline CDR1 is SQVTM and CDR2 ANQGSEA.

The gene calls are TRBV7-8 and TRBJ1-6; 7 bases map to TRBD1. V lost 5 bases, J lost 7 bases, and 8 bases stayed unmatched. The CDR3 has 15 residues. CDR1 is SGHVS and CDR2 is FQNEAQ in the germline V gene. For the CDR3, the DNA is TGTGCCAGCAGCACGAGGACAGGAGCGAATTCACCCCTCCACTTT. Translation gives CASSTRTGANSPLHF.

This sequence joins TRBV5-1 and TRBJ2-7, with 11 bases matching TRBD2. Unmatched junction bases numbered 8, after V lost 4 bases and J lost 2 bases. Germline CDR1 reads SGHRS; CDR2 reads YFSETQ. This CDR3 comprises 16 residues. CDR3 nucleotide sequence: TGCGCCAGCAGCGGCAGACTAGCGGGGCTAACCTACGAGCAGTACTTC. It translates to CASSGRLAGLTYEQYF.

The genes are TRBV6-4 and TRBJ1-1; D gene ambiguous. CDR1 is MRHNA and CDR2 is SNTAGT in the germline V gene. This CDR3 contains 13 residues. Trimming took 6 bases from V and 2 from J, leaving 10 bases between them. CDR3 coding DNA: TGTGCCAGCAGGGCAGGCTTCAACACTGAAGCTTTCTTT. Translating it yields CASRAGFNTEAFF.

This clone was counted a few times. This chain links TRBV28 with TRBJ1-5, with TRBD1 as a possible D gene (5 bases). V lost 5 bases and J lost 7, with 18 bases in between. Germline assignment: CDR1 MDHEN and CDR2 SYDVKM. The CDR3 is 15 residues long. The CDR3 loop reads CASSTPRRAGQPQHF. CDR3 DNA: TGTGCCAGCAGTACCCCCCGTAGGGCAGGGCAGCCCCAGCATTTT.

J is TRBJ1-4 and V is TRBV5-6; D perhaps matches TRBD1 (6 bases). V lost 0 bases and J lost 0, with 6 bases in between. The germline CDR1 and CDR2 sequences are SGHDT and YYEEEE. CDR3 length equals 15 residues. The CDR3 sequence is CASSLGTATNEKLFF. CDR3 DNA sequence: TGTGCCAGCAGCTTGGGGACAGCAACTAATGAAAAACTGTTTTTT.

V and J are TRBV28 and TRBJ2-5; TRBD1 agrees at 8 bases. The germline V gene has CDR1 MDHEN and CDR2 SYDVKM. With V trimmed by 0 bases and J by 3 bases, 0 bases remained unmatched. The CDR3 is 14 residues long. The CDR3: CASSLWTGEETQYF. As DNA, the CDR3 is TGTGCCAGCAGTTTATGGACAGGGGAAGAGACCCAGTACTTC.

This clone appeared once. CDR3 protein: CASSPGTGSPLHF. Written as DNA, the CDR3 is TGTGCCAGTAGTCCAGGGACAGGGAGCCCCCTCCACTTT. The chain uses TRBV19 and TRBJ1-6; 9 positions agree with TRBD1. Trimming took 5 bases from V and 13 from J; bases not matched to a gene: 6. In germline, CDR1 is LNHDA, CDR2 SQIVND (reference sequence). CDR3 length: 13 residues.

J is TRBJ2-1 and V is TRBV11-2; 7 bases line up with TRBD2. The CDR3 contains 15 residues. Germline-derived CDR1 and CDR2 are SGHAT and FQNNGV. The junction had 9 bases not matched to a gene; V was cut back by 4 bases and J by 6 bases. CDR3 bases: TGTGCCAGCAGCTGGGACTACACATACTTCAATGAGCAGTTCTTC. Translation: CASSWDYTYFNEQFF.

V is TRBV29-1 and J is TRBJ2-7, with D possibly being TRBD2 (6 bases). CDR3 length: 14 residues. CDR1 is SQVTM, CDR2 ANQGSEA, per germline. Between the trimmed V and J ends, which lost 6 bases and 0 bases, there was a span of 15 bases. The CDR3 loop reads CSVVRDGSSYEQYF. The CDR3 bases are TGCAGCGTCGTAAGGGACGGGAGCTCCTACGAGCAGTACTTC.

V gene TRBV5-6 combines with J gene TRBJ2-1; 14 nucleotides align to TRBD2. CDR3 length equals 18 residues. Germline CDR1 SGHDT, CDR2 YYEEEE. V shed 3 bases, J shed 3 bases, and the junction held 8 bases outside the gene matches. CDR3 sequence (DNA): TGTGCCAGCAGCTCCAAAAGACTAGCGGGGGGGTTCTACAATGAGCAGTTCTTC. Translation: CASSSKRLAGGFYNEQFF.

This clone was counted between two and nine times. This chain uses TRBV7-9 with TRBJ1-4; D is unclear. CDR1 is SEHNR and CDR2 is FQNEAQ in the germline V gene (reference sequence). Trimming left V 4 bases short and J 0 bases short, with 12 bases between. The CDR3 totals 16 residues. DNA of the CDR3: TGTGCCAGCAGCTCGGACGGGAAAGCAACTAATGAAAAACTGTTTTTT. This codes for CASSSDGKATNEKLFF. The variable domain in full, completed from reference TRBV7-9 and TRBJ1-4, reads DTGVSQNPRHKITKRGQNVTFRCDPISEHNRLYWYRQTLGQGPEFLTYFQNEAQLEKSRLLSDRFSAERPKGSFSTLEIQRTEQGDSAMYLCASSSDGKATNEKLFFGSGTQLSVL.